Listed here are 7 T cell receptor beta chains from one sample, sequenced in a study of blood T cell repertoires in COVID-19. Assay used: immunoSEQ multiplex PCR; TCRdb lists only in-frame clones, some missing. The data show about 98,000 clones, 81% seen once. The sample comprised peripheral blood. These receptors came from a woman of 80 years or more with acute or convalescent COVID-19.

V is TRBV28 and J is TRBJ1-1; perhaps TRBD1 as D (6 bases). The CDR3 runs 15 residues. The germline V and J ends were trimmed by 6 bases and 6 bases, with 20 bases remaining between them. Germline assignment: CDR1 MDHEN and CDR2 SYDVKM. The DNA of the CDR3 is TGTGCCAGCAGCTCGAGCCTTCGGGGGGGCTCTGAAGCTTTCTTT. Amino acids: CASSSSLRGGSEAFF.

J is TRBJ2-5 and V is TRBV14; 9 nucleotides align to TRBD2. V dropped 1 base and J dropped 0; count of bases not matched to a gene: 6. The germline V gene has CDR1 SGHDN and CDR2 FVKESK. CDR3 length equals 17 residues. The CDR3 DNA is TGTGCCAGCAGCCAAGTTCGGAGCGGGGGGTACCAAGAGACCCAGTACTTC. Its protein is CASSQVRSGGYQETQYF.

The chain couples TRBV12-3 or TRBV12-4 to TRBJ1-1; D is perhaps TRBD1 (5 bases). The CDR3 covers 13 residues. V shed 2 bases and J shed 3 bases, with 7 bases lying between them. CDR3 coding DNA: TGTGCCAGCAGTTTACAGGGCTACACTGAAGCTTTCTTT. Translation: CASSLQGYTEAFF.

The chain has TRBV5-1 and TRBJ2-3, with TRBD2 identical over 8 bases. The CDR3 contains 16 residues. V was pared by 0 bases and J by 1 base, with 4 bases of the junction left unmatched. Germline CDR1 SGHRS, CDR2 YFSETQ. In DNA form, the CDR3 reads TGCGCCAGCAGCTTGGAACCGCGGGGGGGCACAGATACGCAGTATTTT. Its protein product is CASSLEPRGGTDTQYF.

The chain uses TRBV7-9 and TRBJ1-1, with D uncertain. V was shortened by 1 base and J by 5 bases, with 11 bases between the two germline ends. The CDR3 consists of 14 residues. The germline gives CDR1 SEHNR, CDR2 FQNEAQ (reference sequence). This CDR3 is CASSLGAVETEAFF. DNA for the CDR3: TGTGCCAGCAGCTTAGGGGCAGTCGAAACTGAAGCTTTCTTT.

The genes are TRBV6-6 and TRBJ1-2; possible D gene TRBD1, 6 bases. The V end was cut by 8 bases, the J end by 8 bases, with 15 bases between. The CDR3 spans 12 residues. CDR1 is MNHNY and CDR2 is SVGAGI in the germline V gene (reference sequence). This CDR3 reads CASGDRDTGYTF. For the CDR3, the DNA is TGTGCCAGCGGCGACCGGGACACCGGCTACACCTTC.

The chain combines TRBV5-6 with TRBJ2-7; 10 bases map to TRBD2. The CDR3 runs 18 residues. V dropped 3 bases and J dropped 1; count of bases not matched to a gene: 13. Germline values: CDR1 SGHDT, CDR2 YYEEEE. The CDR3 DNA sequence: TGTGCCAGCAGCTCGATCTTTCGGCTAGCGGGGGATTCCTACGAGCAGTACGTC. Residues: CASSSIFRLAGDSYEQYV.